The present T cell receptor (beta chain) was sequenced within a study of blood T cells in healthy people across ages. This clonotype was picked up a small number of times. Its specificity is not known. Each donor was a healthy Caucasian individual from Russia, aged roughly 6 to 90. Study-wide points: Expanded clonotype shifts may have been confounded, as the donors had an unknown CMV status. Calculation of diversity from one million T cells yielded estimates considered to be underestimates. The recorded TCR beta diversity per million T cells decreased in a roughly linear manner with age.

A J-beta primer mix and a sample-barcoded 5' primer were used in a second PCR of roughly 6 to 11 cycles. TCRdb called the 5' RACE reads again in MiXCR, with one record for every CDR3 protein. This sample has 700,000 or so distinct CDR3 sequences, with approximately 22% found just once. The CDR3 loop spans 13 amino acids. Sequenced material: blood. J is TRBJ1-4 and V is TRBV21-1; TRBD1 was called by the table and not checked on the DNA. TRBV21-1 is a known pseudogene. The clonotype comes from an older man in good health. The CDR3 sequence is CASSNPKAGKLFF. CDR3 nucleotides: TGTGCCAGCAGCAACCCGAAGGCCGGGAAACTGTTTTTT.